This T cell receptor (beta chain) was sequenced in a study of PD-L1 blockade in urothelial cancer. Repertoires were generated with immunoSEQ multiplex PCR, while TCRdb's copy carries only in-frame clones and drops some. The data show around 92,000 clones, 89% seen once. V was shortened by 2 bases and J by 6 bases, with 11 bases between the two germline ends. This CDR3 is built from 13 residues. In germline, CDR1 is GTSNPN, CDR2 SVGIG (reference sequence). The time point: pretreatment peripheral blood. Individual patients had between 1 and 8 samples, taken pretreatment and on-treatment. This receptor was obtained from a woman of 80 years or more with urothelial cancer. The sequences come from PBMCs, collected around atezolizumab (anti-PD-L1) treatment. The chain combines TRBV30 with TRBJ1-5; the D gene is possibly TRBD1 (6 bases). In DNA form, the CDR3 reads TGTGCCTGGAGTCTACAGGGCCCTCAGCCCCAGCATTTT. This encodes CAWSLQGPQPQHF.